This T cell receptor (beta chain) was observed in a study of T cell responses to AZD1222 COVID-19 vaccine. Germline assignment: CDR1 DFQATT and CDR2 SNEGSKA (reference sequence). The V gene lost 3 bases and the J gene lost 2 bases, with 7 bases spanning the gap. This CDR3 region has 13 residues. Study observations and caveats: Recipients of two AZD1222 doses showed rising Spike-specific TCR breadth and depth. Repertoires were collected only later (after the peak T cell response had occurred). Just 5 or 6 AZD1222 recipients tested seropositive at baseline.

Sequenced by immunoSEQ multiplex PCR; TCRdb stores in-frame clones only, minus some. The sample has some 130,000 clones; 80% to 90% are singletons. In regard to this clone: Its antigen is as yet unknown.

Sequenced here: peripheral blood, sampled on day 0 of AZD1222 vaccination. The chain recombines TRBV20-1 with TRBJ2-2; D remains unclear. This TCR was recovered from an adult in good health. CDR3 sequence reads: CSASRHNTGELFF. The CDR3 nucleotides are TGCAGTGCTAGTCGACATAACACCGGGGAGCTGTTTTTT.